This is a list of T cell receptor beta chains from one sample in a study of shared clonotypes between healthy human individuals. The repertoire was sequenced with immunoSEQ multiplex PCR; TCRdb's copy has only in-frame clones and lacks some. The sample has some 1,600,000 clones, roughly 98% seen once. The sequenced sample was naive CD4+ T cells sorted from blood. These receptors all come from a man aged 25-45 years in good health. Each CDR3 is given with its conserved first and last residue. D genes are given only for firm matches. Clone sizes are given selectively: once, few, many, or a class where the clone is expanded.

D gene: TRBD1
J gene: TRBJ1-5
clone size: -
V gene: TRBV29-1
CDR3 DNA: TGCAGCGGGGCAACAGGGGGCGACCAGCCCCAGCATTTT
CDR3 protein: CSGATGGDQPQHF

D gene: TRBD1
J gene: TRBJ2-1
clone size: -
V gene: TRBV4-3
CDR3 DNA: TGCGCCAGCAGTCAGCGAGGACAGGGTTCCTACAATGAGCAGTTCTTC
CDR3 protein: CASSQRGQGSYNEQFF

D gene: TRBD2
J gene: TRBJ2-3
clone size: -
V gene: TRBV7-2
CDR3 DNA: TGTGCCAGCAGCTCATTGAACTTAGCGGGGGGCACAGATACGCAGTATTTT
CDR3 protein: CASSSLNLAGGTDTQYF

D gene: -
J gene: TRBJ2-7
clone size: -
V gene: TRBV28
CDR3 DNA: TGTGCCAGCAGTTTACTCAGAACCTACGAGCAGTACTTC
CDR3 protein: CASSLLRTYEQYF

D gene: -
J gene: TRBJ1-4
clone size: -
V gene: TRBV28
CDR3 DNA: TGTGCCAGCAGTTCCCTCGCCCCCCTGGAACTGTTTTTT
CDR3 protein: CASSSLAPLELFF

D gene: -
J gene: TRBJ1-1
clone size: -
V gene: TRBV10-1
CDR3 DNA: TGCGCCAGCGCAGGAGACACTGAAGCTTTCTTT
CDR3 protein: CASAGDTEAFF

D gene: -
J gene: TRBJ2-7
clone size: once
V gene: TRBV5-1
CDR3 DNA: TGCGCCAGCTCGCGGACAGACACTAACTACGAGCAGTACTTC
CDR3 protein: CASSRTDTNYEQYF

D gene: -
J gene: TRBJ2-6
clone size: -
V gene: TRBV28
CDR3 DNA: TGTGCCAGCAACCTCTCTGGGGCCAACGTCCTGACTTTC
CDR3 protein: CASNLSGANVLTF

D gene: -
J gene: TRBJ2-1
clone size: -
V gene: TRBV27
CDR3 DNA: TGTGCCAGCAGTTTAAACGCCCTTAAGGCTGAGCAGTTCTTC
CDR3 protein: CASSLNALKAEQFF

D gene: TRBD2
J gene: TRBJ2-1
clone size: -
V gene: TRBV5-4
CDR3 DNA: TGTGCCAGCAGCTTGGCGGCTAGCGGGGGGAATTACAATGAGCAGTTCTTC
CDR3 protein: CASSLAASGGNYNEQFF

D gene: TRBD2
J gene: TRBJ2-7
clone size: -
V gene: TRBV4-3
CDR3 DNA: TGCGCCAGCAGCCGCGGTGGGCTAGCGGGTGGCTACGAGCAGTACTTC
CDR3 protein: CASSRGGLAGGYEQYF

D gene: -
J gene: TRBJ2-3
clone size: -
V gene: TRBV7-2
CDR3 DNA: TGTGCCGGATCCCTCACAGATACGCAGTATTTT
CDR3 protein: CAGSLTDTQYF

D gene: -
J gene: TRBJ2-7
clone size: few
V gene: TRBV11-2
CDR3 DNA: TGTGCCAGCAGCCCCCGGGCTAGGAGCTCCTACGAGCAGTACTTC
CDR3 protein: CASSPRARSSYEQYF

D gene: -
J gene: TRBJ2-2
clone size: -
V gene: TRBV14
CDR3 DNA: TGTGCCAGCAGCCATAGGACAGCCAACACCGGGGAGCTGTTTTTT
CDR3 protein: CASSHRTANTGELFF

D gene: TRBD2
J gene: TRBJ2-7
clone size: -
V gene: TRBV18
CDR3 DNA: TGTGCCAGCTCACCGGTCCCTAGCGGGTACGAGCAGTACTTC
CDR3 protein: CASSPVPSGYEQYF

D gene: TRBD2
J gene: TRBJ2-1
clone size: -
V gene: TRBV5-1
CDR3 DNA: TGCGCCAGCAGCGTAACTAGCGGGAGAGAAAATGAGCAGTTCTTC
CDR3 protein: CASSVTSGRENEQFF

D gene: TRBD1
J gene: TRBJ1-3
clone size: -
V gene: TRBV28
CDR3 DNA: TGTGCCAGCAGCCCCCCGACAGGGTCGGACACCATATATTTT
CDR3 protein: CASSPPTGSDTIYF

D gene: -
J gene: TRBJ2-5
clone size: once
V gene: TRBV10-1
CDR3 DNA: TGCGCCAGCAGTGAGTCGACTCGAGAGACCCAGTACTTC
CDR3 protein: CASSESTRETQYF

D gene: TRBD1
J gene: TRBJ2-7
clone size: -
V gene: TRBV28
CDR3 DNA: TGTGCCAGCAGTTTACTCCTGAGTGCTGAGGTAGGGACGACAGGGGCCAACTCCTACGAGCAGTACTTC
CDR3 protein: CASSLLLSAEVGTTGANSYEQYF

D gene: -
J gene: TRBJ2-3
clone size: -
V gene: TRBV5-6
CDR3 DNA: TGTGCCAGCAGCTTGGCTAGGGGGACCACAGATACGCAGTATTTT
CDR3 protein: CASSLARGTTDTQYF

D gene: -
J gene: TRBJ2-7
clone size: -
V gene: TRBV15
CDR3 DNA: TGTGCCACCAGCCCCAGAGGACCGACCTCCTACGAGCAGTACTTC
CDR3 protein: CATSPRGPTSYEQYF

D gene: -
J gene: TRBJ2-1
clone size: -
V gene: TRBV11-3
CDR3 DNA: TGTGCCAGCAGCTTGAGAAGTGGAATACATGAGCAGTTCTTC
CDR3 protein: CASSLRSGIHEQFF

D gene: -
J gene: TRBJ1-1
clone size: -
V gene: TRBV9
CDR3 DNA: TGTGCCAGCAGCGTAAAGGCTCTCGGCGGTGAAGCTTTCTTT
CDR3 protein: CASSVKALGGEAFF

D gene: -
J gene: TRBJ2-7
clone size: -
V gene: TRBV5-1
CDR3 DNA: TGCGCCAGCAGCTTGTTTCTAGCTTCCTACGAGCAGTACTTC
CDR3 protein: CASSLFLASYEQYF

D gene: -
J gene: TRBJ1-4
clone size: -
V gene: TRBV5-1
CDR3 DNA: TGCGCCAGCAGCTTGTACGGGGCCACTAATGAAAAACTGTTTTTT
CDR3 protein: CASSLYGATNEKLFF

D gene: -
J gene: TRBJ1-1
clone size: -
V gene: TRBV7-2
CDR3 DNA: TGTGCCAGCAGCAATAGCCGGCTGAACACTGAAGCTTTCTTT
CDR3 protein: CASSNSRLNTEAFF

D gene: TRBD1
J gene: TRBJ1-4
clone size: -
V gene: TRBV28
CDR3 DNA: TGTGCCAGCAGTCCAGGGGGCGGGAATGAAAAACTGTTTTTT
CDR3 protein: CASSPGGGNEKLFF

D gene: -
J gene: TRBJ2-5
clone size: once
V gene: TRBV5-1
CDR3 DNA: TGCGCCAGCAGCCGCGGGGCAGGGCGCCTCCAAGAGACCCAGTACTTC
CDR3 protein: CASSRGAGRLQETQYF

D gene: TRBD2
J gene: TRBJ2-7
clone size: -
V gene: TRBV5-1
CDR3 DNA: TGCGCCAGCAGCTTGGCCTTGACTAGCGACCCCTACGAGCAGTACTTC
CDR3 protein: CASSLALTSDPYEQYF

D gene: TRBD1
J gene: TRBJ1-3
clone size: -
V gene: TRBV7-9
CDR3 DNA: TGTGCCAGCAGCCCGGACAGGGGGCGCCCTGGAAACACCATATATTTT
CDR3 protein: CASSPDRGRPGNTIYF

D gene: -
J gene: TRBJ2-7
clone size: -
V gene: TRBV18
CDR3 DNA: TGTGCCAGCTCACCAGGGATTTCCTACGAGCAGTACTTC
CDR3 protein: CASSPGISYEQYF

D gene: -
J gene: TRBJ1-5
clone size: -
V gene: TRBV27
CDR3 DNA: TGTGCCAGCAGTTGGTCAGGGAGGTTAGATCAGCCCCAGCATTTT
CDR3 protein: CASSWSGRLDQPQHF

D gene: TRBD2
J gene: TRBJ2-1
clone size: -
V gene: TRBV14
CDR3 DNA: TGTGCCAGCAGCCATCGCGGACTAGCGGTATCCTACAATGAGCAGTTCTTC
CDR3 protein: CASSHRGLAVSYNEQFF

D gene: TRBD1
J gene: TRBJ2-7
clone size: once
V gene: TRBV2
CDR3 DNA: TGTGCCAGCCGGCTGGACAGGGGTTTCCACGAGCAGTACTTC
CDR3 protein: CASRLDRGFHEQYF

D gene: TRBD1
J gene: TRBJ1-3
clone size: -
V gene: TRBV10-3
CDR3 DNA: TGTGCCATCAGCCGACAGGGTTCCTCCTCTGGAAACACCATATATTTT
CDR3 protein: CAISRQGSSSGNTIYF

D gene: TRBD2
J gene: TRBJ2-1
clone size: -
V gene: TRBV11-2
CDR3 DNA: TGTGCCAGCAGTAGCGGACTAGCGGTAGGGGGGCAGTTCTTC
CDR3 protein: CASSSGLAVGGQFF

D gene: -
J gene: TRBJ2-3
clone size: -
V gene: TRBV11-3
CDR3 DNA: TGTGCCAGCAGCTTAATAGAGATCATGGGGGGCACAGATACGCAGTATTTT
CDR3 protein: CASSLIEIMGGTDTQYF

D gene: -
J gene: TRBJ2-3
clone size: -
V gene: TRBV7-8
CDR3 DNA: TGTGCCAGCAGCCAAGACAGAGCTAGCACAGATACGCAGTATTTT
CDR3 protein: CASSQDRASTDTQYF

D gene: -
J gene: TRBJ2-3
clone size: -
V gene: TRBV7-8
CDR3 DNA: TGTGCCAGCAGCTTAGCGTCTGCGGGACAGAGCACAGATACGCAGTATTTT
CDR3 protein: CASSLASAGQSTDTQYF

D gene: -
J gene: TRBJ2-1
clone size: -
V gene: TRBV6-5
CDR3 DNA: TGTGCCAGCAGTTACCATCCCCTGAGCTCCTACAATGAGCAGTTCTTC
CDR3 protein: CASSYHPLSSYNEQFF

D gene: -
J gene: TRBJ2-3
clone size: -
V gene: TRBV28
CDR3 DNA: TGTGCCAGCAGCGGGTGGGGAGATACGCAGTATTTT
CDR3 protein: CASSGWGDTQYF

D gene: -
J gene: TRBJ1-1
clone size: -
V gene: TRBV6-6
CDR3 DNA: TGTGCCAGCACTAAACCCGCGGGACCGATGAACACTGAAGCTTTCTTT
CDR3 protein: CASTKPAGPMNTEAFF

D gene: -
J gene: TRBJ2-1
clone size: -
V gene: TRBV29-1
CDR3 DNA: TGCAGCGTTAAACCGGGATCGGGCTACAATGAGCAGTTCTTC
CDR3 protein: CSVKPGSGYNEQFF

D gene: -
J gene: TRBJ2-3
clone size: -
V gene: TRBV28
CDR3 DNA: TGTGCCAGCGGACGCCGGGACTCGCCCCGGGATACGCAGTATTTT
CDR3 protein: CASGRRDSPRDTQYF

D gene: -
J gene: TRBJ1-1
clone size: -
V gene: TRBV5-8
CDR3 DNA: TGTGCCAGCAGCTTGACGGGGGGCGTGGGTGAAGCTTTCTTT
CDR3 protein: CASSLTGGVGEAFF

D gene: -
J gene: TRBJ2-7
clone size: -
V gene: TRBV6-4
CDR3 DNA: TGTGCCAGCAGTGACTCGTCATCGGACACCTCCTACGAGCAGTACTTC
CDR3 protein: CASSDSSSDTSYEQYF

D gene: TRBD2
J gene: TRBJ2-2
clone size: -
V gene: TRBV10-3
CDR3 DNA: TGTGCCATCAGTGAGATACCAGCGGGAGGGGCGGGGGAGCTGTTTTTT
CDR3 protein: CAISEIPAGGAGELFF

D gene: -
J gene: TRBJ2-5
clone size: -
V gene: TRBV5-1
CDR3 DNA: TGCGCCAGCAGCCAGCCGGGGGCTGAGGAGACCCAGTACTTC
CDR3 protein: CASSQPGAEETQYF